The 6 T cell receptor beta chains below were found in one sample sequenced in a study of CD8 T cells in ankylosing spondylitis. TCRdb recomputed calls from the 5' RACE reads with MiXCR, one row per CDR3 protein. The sample lists 150,000 or so distinct CDR3 sequences, roughly 31% occurring once. Sequencing was performed on synovial fluid, either unsorted or a sorted T cell fraction (not recorded which). These receptors all stem from a male donor with ankylosing spondylitis.

This clonotype was detected only a few times. This chain links TRBV20-1 with TRBJ2-5; 7 bases align to TRBD2. Germline V gene data show CDR1 as DFQATT and CDR2 as SNEGSKA (reference sequence). The trim removed 7 bases at V and 5 bases at J, leaving 7 bases unmatched. The length of the CDR3 is 12 residues. The CDR3 loop is CSVGEGGETQYF. The CDR3 DNA follows: TGCAGTGTAGGGGAGGGTGGGGAGACCCAGTACTTC.

V usage is TRBV20-1 and J usage is TRBJ2-5; D is perhaps TRBD1 or TRBD2 (5 bases each). The CDR3 loop spans 13 amino acids. The germline V gene encodes CDR1 DFQATT and CDR2 SNEGSKA (reference sequence). V lost 8 bases to trimming and J lost 4 bases, with 17 bases between them. CDR3 nucleotides: TGCAGTTCACGGGGCGCGGGTAGAGAGACCCAGTACTTC. Translation gives CSSRGAGRETQYF.

This clonotype was detected only a few times. This chain links TRBV9 with TRBJ2-3; 11 nucleotides line up with TRBD1. Germline CDR1 reads SGDLS; CDR2 reads YYNGEE. The V segment lost 0 bases and the J segment 4 bases; nucleotides outside the gene matches: 4. CDR3 length: 16 amino acids. As DNA, the CDR3 is TGTGCCAGCAGCGTAGGAGGGACAGGGGGAGCAGATACGCAGTATTTT. Translation: CASSVGGTGGADTQYF.

This clonotype has more than one count but fewer than ten. The genes are TRBV20-1 and TRBJ2-3, with TRBD2 identical over 9 bases. Per the germline V gene, CDR1 is DFQATT and CDR2 is SNEGSKA (reference sequence). Germline trimming cut 7 bases from V and 0 bases from J; bases unmatched to any gene: 8. The CDR3 runs 15 residues. CDR3 in DNA: TGCAGTGGCGGGCTAGCGGGGAAAAGCACAGATACGCAGTATTTT. Its translation is CSGGLAGKSTDTQYF.

This clonotype has a handful of counts. The CDR3 sequence is CSVEGPRAGEQYF. In nucleotides, the CDR3 is TGCAGCGTTGAAGGACCCAGGGCGGGCGAGCAGTACTTC. V gene TRBV29-1 combines with J gene TRBJ2-7; either TRBD1 or TRBD2 may fit D (5 bases each). CDR1 and CDR2 from the germline V gene are SQVTM and ANQGSEA. This CDR3 is 13 amino acids long. Trimming removed 1 base at V and 6 bases at J, with 13 bases between.

The V call is TRBV15, the J call TRBJ2-7, with D unresolved. V lost 3 bases and J lost 9, with 12 bases in between. From germline, CDR1 is LNHNV and CDR2 YYDKDF (reference sequence). The CDR3 totals 12 residues. The CDR3 is CATSSYSSSQYF. The CDR3, as DNA: TGTGCCACCAGCAGTTATTCCTCTTCGCAGTACTTC.